This T cell receptor (beta chain) was profiled in a study of cytomegalovirus exposure and HLA in healthy donors. Study in general: Tens of millions of unique TCRs, all from HLA-typed donors, were included in an early release of the data. Notes on the study in general: Earlier analysis looked at TCR beta V segments, and most were productive about 90% or about 30% of the time. The study carried out a later analysis of TCR beta sequences. It associated some 15,000 of them with specific HLA alleles at a false discovery rate of 0.05.

Donors were ostensibly healthy at sampling, although undocumented immune exposures were probable. Concerning this clone: Its antigen is unknown. Sequence at one end of the junction differs from germline and may be a read error.

PCR employed 60 Vbeta and 13 Jbeta primers. Clones were sequenced by immunoSEQ multiplex PCR, and TCRdb holds only the in-frame ones, with some missing. The data hold around 140,000 clones, with 80% observed a single time. The CDR3 is made up of 18 amino acids. Germline CDR1 SEHNR, CDR2 FQNEAQ (reference sequence). The chain has TRBV7-9 and TRBJ2-2, with D possibly TRBD2 on 5 matching bases. The specimen was PBMCs. This clonotype was obtained from a woman aged 25 to 39 in good health and CMV-seronegative. CDR3 amino acids: CSSSLVGSDGRYTGELFF. The CDR3, as DNA: TGTTCCAGCAGCTTAGTAGGTAGCGACGGGCGGTACACCGGGGAGCTGTTTTTT. The full variable domain, rest sourced from reference TRBV7-9 and TRBJ2-2, is DTGVSQNPRHKITKRGQNVTFRCDPISEHNRLYWYRQTLGQGPEFLTYFQNEAQLEKSRLLSDRFSAERPKGSFSTLEIQRTEQGDSAMYLCSSSLVGSDGRYTGELFFGEGSRLTVL.